These 9 T cell receptor beta chains came from one sample sequenced in a study of T cell changes during pregnancy in multiple sclerosis. The repertoire was sequenced with immunoSEQ multiplex PCR; TCRdb's copy has only in-frame clones and lacks some. The table shows some 63,000 clones, with about 91% occurring only once. The sample consisted of peripheral blood, taken before pregnancy. Every receptor here comes from a female donor with multiple sclerosis, enrolled in a pregnancy study.

The chain carries TRBV30 and TRBJ2-7; the match to TRBD2 covers 9 bases. Germline values: CDR1 GTSNPN, CDR2 SVGIG (reference sequence). Trimming cost V 2 bases and J 5 bases; bases outside gene matches: 13. This CDR3 has 16 amino acids. In DNA, the CDR3 is TGTGCCTGGAGTCTGGTCTATCAGTCTAGCGGGGACGAGCAGTACTTC. It specifies CAWSLVYQSSGDEQYF. Using reference TRBV30 and TRBJ2-7 for the parts outside the CDR3, the full variable domain is SQTIHQWPATLVQPVGSPLSLECTVEGTSNPNLYWYRQAAGRGLQLLFYSVGIGQISSEVPQNLSASRPQDRQFILSSKKLLLSDSGFYLCAWSLVYQSSGDEQYFGPGTRLTVT.

The chain links TRBV27 to TRBJ1-1; D unresolved. The CDR3 covers 12 residues. V was trimmed by 6 bases and J by 4 bases, leaving 9 bases between them. CDR1 and CDR2 from the germline V gene are MNHEY and SMNVEV (reference sequence). The CDR3 nucleotides are TGTGCCAGCAGGAGGGCGGGCACTGAAGCTTTCTTT. It specifies CASRRAGTEAFF.

V usage is TRBV19 and J usage is TRBJ1-2; 10 nucleotides align to TRBD1. The V segment lost 5 bases and the J segment 8 bases; nucleotides outside the gene matches: 14. The CDR3 is 16 amino acids. Germline V lookup: CDR1 LNHDA, CDR2 SQIVND (reference sequence). CDR3 in amino acids: CASSPATTGQGRGYTF. In DNA, the CDR3 is TGTGCCAGTAGTCCAGCAACTACGGGACAGGGGAGGGGCTACACCTTC.

The chain employs TRBV19 and TRBJ1-1; maybe TRBD1 (5 bases). CDR1 and CDR2 from the germline V gene are LNHDA and SQIVND (reference sequence). The CDR3 extends over 13 amino acids. V was trimmed by 5 bases and J by 3 bases, leaving 10 bases between them. This CDR3 is CASSSDSDTEAFF. As DNA, the CDR3 is TGTGCCAGTAGTTCAGACAGCGACACTGAAGCTTTCTTT.

The CDR3 loop is CASSPTSAQTQYF. Written as DNA, the CDR3 is TGTGCCAGCAGCCCGACTAGCGCTCAGACCCAGTACTTC. V gene TRBV6-5 combines with J gene TRBJ2-5; 8 nucleotides match TRBD2. CDR3 size: 13 residues. V lost 6 bases and J lost 6; bases outside the gene matches: 6. Germline V gene sequence: CDR1 MNHEY, CDR2 SVGAGI.

The chain carries TRBV14 and TRBJ1-1; D may be TRBD1 (6 bases). From germline, CDR1 is SGHDN and CDR2 FVKESK. Trimming cost V 3 bases and J 10 bases, with 18 bases left between them. The CDR3 totals 14 residues. This chain's CDR3 is CASSQVQQGWGAFF. CDR3 coding DNA: TGTGCCAGCAGCCAGGTACAACAGGGTTGGGGAGCTTTCTTT.

This clone has only a few counts. The chain couples TRBV6-4 to TRBJ2-3; D uncertain. The CDR3 consists of 13 residues. The V gene's germline CDR1 is MRHNA and CDR2 SNTAGT. The germline V and J ends were trimmed by 0 bases and 3 bases, with 4 bases remaining between them. The CDR3 DNA sequence: TGTGCCAGCAGTGACTCGACTACAGATACGCAGTATTTT. Amino acids: CASSDSTTDTQYF.

The rearrangement joins TRBV15 to TRBJ2-5; D call uncertain. The CDR3 is made up of 12 amino acids. V lost 0 bases and J lost 7, with 6 bases in between. Germline assignment: CDR1 LNHNV and CDR2 YYDKDF (reference sequence). The CDR3 region has the DNA TGTGCCACCAGCAGAGATTCCCGGACCCAGTACTTC. Translation gives CATSRDSRTQYF.

The V call is TRBV27, the J call TRBJ1-1; 7 bases map to TRBD1. Germline-derived CDR1 and CDR2 are MNHEY and SMNVEV (reference sequence). The CDR3 loop spans 15 amino acids. The V and J ends lost 5 bases and 7 bases, in that order; junction bases with no gene match: 13. The CDR3 loop is CASSRLGGSRGEAFF. Here the CDR3 DNA reads TGTGCCAGCAGTCGACTAGGGGGCTCGCGCGGTGAAGCTTTCTTT.